The 26 T cell receptor beta chains listed next were all sequenced from one sample in a study of response to subunit inactivated influenza vaccine. Via MiXCR, TCRdb re-called the RT-PCR reads, giving one row per CDR3 protein. The data contain roughly 700,000 distinct CDR3 sequences, about 15% of them singletons. The specimen comprised PBMCs from blood, sampled roughly 2 weeks before vaccination. These receptors were taken from a man in his fifties who received an inactivated influenza vaccine.

This clonotype was picked up a small number of times. The chain links TRBV3-1 to TRBJ2-3; D is unclear. This CDR3 comprises 14 residues. V dropped 1 base and J dropped 14 bases, with 19 bases sitting between them. The germline V gene encodes CDR1 LGHDT and CDR2 YNNKEL (reference sequence). DNA of the CDR3: TGTGCCAGCAGCCAAGGGCGGCTCAGGCCACGGGTGTATTTT. Amino acids: CASSQGRLRPRVYF.

The chain joins TRBV11-2 to TRBJ1-3; unclear D gene. V lost 0 bases and J lost 4, with 10 bases in between. The length of the CDR3 is 15 residues. Germline CDR1 is SGHAT and CDR2 is FQNNGV. In DNA, the CDR3 is TGTGCCAGCAGCTTAGATACGGGGAGAGGAAACACCATATATTTT. Its protein product is CASSLDTGRGNTIYF.

This clonotype was seen a handful of times. This sequence joins TRBV4-2 and TRBJ1-3; D possibly corresponds to TRBD1 (6 bases). Germline V CDR1 and CDR2: LGHNA, YNFKEQ. This CDR3 is 16 amino acids long. V was cut by 0 bases and J by 3 bases, with 12 bases left in between. This CDR3 is CASSQDAGALGNTIYF. DNA for the CDR3: TGTGCCAGCAGCCAAGACGCGGGGGCGCTTGGAAACACCATATATTTT.

This clonotype occurred a few times. The chain recombines TRBV11-2 with TRBJ2-3; 9 positions agree with TRBD2. The V gene's germline CDR1 is SGHAT and CDR2 FQNNGV. V was pared by 5 bases and J by 7 bases, with 13 bases of the junction left unmatched. This CDR3 has 16 residues. The chain's CDR3 is CASSPPGRGGGNTQYF. CDR3 sequence (DNA): TGTGCCAGCAGCCCACCGGGGCGGGGGGGCGGAAATACGCAGTATTTT.

This clonotype was counted between two and nine times. The chain recombines TRBV20-1 with TRBJ2-1, with 12 bases identical to TRBD2. This CDR3 comprises 15 residues. Losses at the gene ends were 6 bases for V and 6 bases for J; bases not matched to a gene: 9. Germline V lookup: CDR1 DFQATT, CDR2 SNEGSKA (reference sequence). CDR3 sequence reads: CSAQAGTSGSNEQFF. The CDR3 DNA reads as TGCAGTGCCCAGGCCGGGACTAGCGGGTCCAATGAGCAGTTCTTC.

Concerning this clonotype itself: A much bigger clone sits one base away, suggesting this may be a read error. CDR3 in amino acids: CVTSRDKGFRSNIQYF. For the CDR3, the DNA is TGTGTCACCAGCAGAGATAAGGGCTTCAGATCAAACATTCAGTACTTC. J is TRBJ2-4 and V is TRBV15; no clear D. CDR1 is LNHNV and CDR2 is YYDKDF in the germline V gene (reference sequence). The CDR3 runs to 16 residues.

This clonotype was observed a few times. The chain combines TRBV5-6 with TRBJ1-1, with a possible D match to TRBD1 (5 bases). Germline CDR1 SGHDT, CDR2 YYEEEE. The CDR3 contains 14 residues. V was clipped by 0 bases and J by 4 bases, with 10 bases between them. Here the CDR3 reads CASSLAEGLTEAFF. The CDR3 nucleotides are TGTGCCAGCAGCTTGGCGGAGGGGCTCACTGAAGCTTTCTTT.

This chain connects TRBV9 to TRBJ2-7, with D possibly matching TRBD2 (6 bases). Per the germline V gene, CDR1 is SGDLS and CDR2 is YYNGEE. V was clipped by 3 bases and J by 4 bases, with 17 bases between them. CDR3 length equals 15 residues. This CDR3 is CASSASSGGEYEQYF. In nucleotides, the CDR3 is TGTGCCAGCAGCGCCAGCTCCGGGGGAGAATACGAGCAGTACTTC.

The rearrangement joins TRBV7-2 to TRBJ2-1; 14 bases line up with TRBD2. Germline assignment: CDR1 SGHTA and CDR2 FQGNSA. This CDR3 region has 19 residues. J was trimmed by 0 bases and V by 0 bases; bases with no gene match: 4. The CDR3, as DNA: TGTGCCAGCAGCTTAGCGGGACTAGCGGGGGCCTCCTCCTACAATGAGCAGTTCTTC. Residues: CASSLAGLAGASSYNEQFF.

This clonotype was counted a few times. The gene calls are TRBV20-1 and TRBJ2-7; 12 bases are a match to TRBD2. CDR3 size: 16 residues. Germline V gene data show CDR1 as DFQATT and CDR2 as SNEGSKA (reference sequence). Losses at the gene ends were 0 bases for V and 4 bases for J; bases not matched to a gene: 7. CDR3 protein: CSARDETSGGNYEQYF. The DNA for the CDR3 is TGCAGTGCTAGAGACGAGACTAGCGGGGGCAATTACGAGCAGTACTTC.

This clonotype has a handful of counts. The genes are TRBV7-9 and TRBJ2-2; 8 bases agree with TRBD1. The V gene's germline CDR1 is SEHNR and CDR2 FQNEAQ (reference sequence). The V and J ends lost 5 bases and 3 bases, in that order; junction bases with no gene match: 8. The CDR3 has 16 amino acids. CDR3 nucleotide sequence: TGTGCCAGCAGCACCAATGACAGGGGCGACACCGGGGAGCTGTTTTTT. It is translated as CASSTNDRGDTGELFF.

This clonotype was counted a few times. This rearrangement joins TRBV7-2 to TRBJ1-2, with 8 bases matching TRBD1. The CDR3 length is 15 residues. The junction had 9 bases not matched to a gene; V was cut back by 5 bases and J by 4 bases. Germline V gene data show CDR1 as SGHTA and CDR2 as FQGNSA. CDR3 loop: CASSTSQGVTYGYTF. The CDR3 region has the DNA TGTGCCAGCAGCACATCACAGGGGGTTACCTATGGCTACACCTTC.

This clonotype was observed a single time. The J gene is TRBJ1-3, the V gene TRBV9; no clear D. V lost 4 bases and J lost 0, with 11 bases in between. Per germline, CDR1 SGDLS and CDR2 YYNGEE. This CDR3 comprises 15 residues. The CDR3 spells CASSPRLGSGNTIYF. In nucleotides, the CDR3 is TGTGCCAGCAGCCCCCGACTTGGCTCTGGAAACACCATATATTTT.

A few counts support this clonotype. The V and J genes are TRBV20-1 and TRBJ2-1, with 11 bases identical to TRBD2. The CDR3 extends over 12 amino acids. Germline-derived CDR1 and CDR2 are DFQATT and SNEGSKA (reference sequence). Germline trimming cut 5 bases from V and 7 bases from J; bases unmatched to any gene: 1. The CDR3 sequence: CSAPSGGNEQFF. In DNA, the CDR3 is TGCAGTGCTCCTAGCGGGGGGAATGAGCAGTTCTTC.

This clonotype appeared a few times. The chain has TRBV4-2 and TRBJ2-3; the D call may be TRBD1 or TRBD2 (5 bases each). CDR3 length: 17 residues. Germline-derived CDR1 and CDR2 are LGHNA and YNFKEQ. The V and J ends lost 1 base and 9 bases respectively, with 23 bases between them. The CDR3 region has the DNA TGTGCCAGCAGCCAAGCTTTTAGACAGAGGAGGCCGCGGACGCAGTATTTT. Encoded protein: CASSQAFRQRRPRTQYF.

The rearrangement uses TRBV20-1 and TRBJ2-7, with TRBD1 identical over 10 bases. The CDR3 runs 13 residues. The V gene end was trimmed by 5 bases and the J gene end by 1 base; junction bases not matched to a gene: 2. CDR1 is DFQATT, CDR2 SNEGSKA, per germline (reference sequence). CDR3 DNA: TGCAGTGCTCAGGGACAGGGGTCCTACGAGCAGTACTTC. Its translation is CSAQGQGSYEQYF.

This clonotype came up a few times. The chain employs TRBV12-3 or TRBV12-4 and TRBJ1-4; D might be TRBD1 (5 bases). V was clipped by 8 bases and J by 7 bases, with 17 bases between them. The CDR3 covers 14 residues. The CDR3 loop is CASQQGSFGEKLFF. DNA of the CDR3: TGTGCCAGCCAGCAGGGAAGTTTCGGTGAAAAACTGTTTTTT.

This clonotype was counted ten times or more. V is TRBV20-1 and J is TRBJ2-1; 9 nucleotides match TRBD1. V dropped 1 base and J dropped 15; count of bases not matched to a gene: 13. Germline CDR1 DFQATT, CDR2 SNEGSKA (reference sequence). The CDR3 length is 14 residues. The CDR3: CSARGGAGTGNWFF. The DNA of the CDR3 is TGCAGTGCTAGAGGGGGGGCGGGGACAGGGAATTGGTTCTTC.

This clonotype was observed a handful of times. The chain uses TRBV28 and TRBJ2-3; a possible D gene is TRBD1 (6 bases). The CDR3 has 12 residues. The germline gives CDR1 MDHEN, CDR2 SYDVKM. Trimming removed 3 bases from V and 10 bases from J, with 11 bases in between. CDR3 DNA sequence: TGTGCCAGCAGTTTGATGAGGGGGTCGCAGTATTTT. Translating gives CASSLMRGSQYF.

This rearrangement joins TRBV9 to TRBJ2-3; D is possibly TRBD1 or TRBD2 (5 bases each). V was trimmed by 4 bases and J by 1 base, leaving 19 bases between them. There are 17 residues in the CDR3. CDR1 is SGDLS, CDR2 YYNGEE, per germline. The CDR3 spells CASSPEGRVWGTDTQYF. CDR3 nucleotide sequence: TGTGCCAGCAGCCCAGAGGGCAGGGTTTGGGGCACAGATACGCAGTATTTT. Based on the CDR3 plus reference TRBV9 and TRBJ2-3, the full variable domain is DSGVTQTPKHLITATGQRVTLRCSPRSGDLSVYWYQQSLDQGLQFLIQYYNGEERAKGNILERFSAQQFPDLHSELNLSSLELGDSALYFCASSPEGRVWGTDTQYFGPGTRLTVL.

This clonotype was observed a handful of times. The chain combines TRBV11-2 with TRBJ2-3; 7 bases match TRBD1. V dropped 7 bases and J dropped 6; count of bases not matched to a gene: 7. This CDR3 contains 13 residues. Germline-derived CDR1 and CDR2 are SGHAT and FQNNGV. CDR3 residues: CASIRQGRDTQYF. The CDR3 DNA is TGTGCCAGCATAAGACAGGGCAGGGATACGCAGTATTTT.

This clonotype was seen more than once but under ten times. The chain joins TRBV5-6 to TRBJ2-7; 8 nucleotides match TRBD1. The CDR3 has 16 amino acids. Trimming at V came to 2 bases and at J to 5 bases, leaving 12 bases not matched to a gene. Germline V gives CDR1 SGHDT, CDR2 YYEEEE. The CDR3 coding sequence is TGTGCCAGCAGCTTCCCGCGATTTGCGGACAGGGACGAGCAGTACTTC. Protein product: CASSFPRFADRDEQYF. Looking up the rest from reference TRBV5-6 and TRBJ2-7 gives the full variable domain: DAGVTQSPTHLIKTRGQQVTLRCSPKSGHDTVSWYQQALGQGPQFIFQYYEEEERQRGNFPDRFSGHQFPNYSSELNVNALLLGDSALYLCASSFPRFADRDEQYFGPGTRLTVT.

This clonotype was seen a handful of times. This chain uses TRBV11-2 with TRBJ2-2; TRBD1 might be the D (6 bases). CDR3 size: 17 residues. Germline values: CDR1 SGHAT, CDR2 FQNNGV. Trimming pared 4 bases from V and 0 bases from J, leaving 15 bases between. The CDR3 reads CASSSLTGTSNTGELFF. The CDR3 region has the DNA TGTGCCAGCAGCTCGCTCACAGGGACCTCGAACACCGGGGAGCTGTTTTTT.

This chain links TRBV7-2 with TRBJ2-7; D remains ambiguous. CDR3 length equals 14 residues. Germline values: CDR1 SGHTA, CDR2 FQGNSA. V was pared by 0 bases and J by 3 bases, with 9 bases between. The DNA for the CDR3 is TGTGCCAGCAGCTTAGCAGGGAATTACTACGAGCAGTACTTC. Translated, it gives CASSLAGNYYEQYF.

At least ten counts were recorded for this clonotype. CDR3 region: CATSVQFGEQYF. The CDR3 coding sequence is TGTGCCACCAGCGTACAGTTCGGCGAGCAGTACTTC. The chain employs TRBV15 and TRBJ2-7; D uncertain. Germline V gene data show CDR1 as LNHNV and CDR2 as YYDKDF (reference sequence). The CDR3 sequence is 12 residues long. The germline V and J ends were trimmed by 5 bases and 6 bases, with 11 bases remaining between them.

This clonotype was seen ten or more times. The rearrangement uses TRBV20-1 and TRBJ2-2, with 9 positions matching TRBD2. There are 14 residues in the CDR3. Germline loops: CDR1 DFQATT, CDR2 SNEGSKA (reference sequence). J was trimmed by 5 bases and V by 5 bases; bases with no gene match: 6. The CDR3 loop is CSARSGGTTGELFF. The DNA of the CDR3 is TGCAGTGCTCGAAGCGGGGGGACGACCGGGGAGCTGTTTTTT.